This T cell receptor beta chain is from a study of T cell responses to AZD1222 COVID-19 vaccine. This table comes from immunoSEQ multiplex PCR, and its TCRdb copy is limited to in-frame clones, with some not included. The data contain approximately 120,000 clones, more than 80% of them singletons. The CDR3 sequence is 16 residues long. Per the germline V gene, CDR1 is MGHRA and CDR2 is YSYEKL. Trimming removed 1 base at V and 0 bases at J, with 10 bases between. The sequencing here drew on peripheral blood, taken 28 days after the second AZD1222 dose. This sequence originates from an adult who received the AZD1222 COVID-19 vaccine. J is TRBJ2-1 and V is TRBV4-1, with D possibly TRBD2 on 6 matching bases. In DNA form, the CDR3 reads TGCGCCAGCAGCCAAGCTGGGACTGACTCCTACAATGAGCAGTTCTTC. It yields the protein CASSQAGTDSYNEQFF.